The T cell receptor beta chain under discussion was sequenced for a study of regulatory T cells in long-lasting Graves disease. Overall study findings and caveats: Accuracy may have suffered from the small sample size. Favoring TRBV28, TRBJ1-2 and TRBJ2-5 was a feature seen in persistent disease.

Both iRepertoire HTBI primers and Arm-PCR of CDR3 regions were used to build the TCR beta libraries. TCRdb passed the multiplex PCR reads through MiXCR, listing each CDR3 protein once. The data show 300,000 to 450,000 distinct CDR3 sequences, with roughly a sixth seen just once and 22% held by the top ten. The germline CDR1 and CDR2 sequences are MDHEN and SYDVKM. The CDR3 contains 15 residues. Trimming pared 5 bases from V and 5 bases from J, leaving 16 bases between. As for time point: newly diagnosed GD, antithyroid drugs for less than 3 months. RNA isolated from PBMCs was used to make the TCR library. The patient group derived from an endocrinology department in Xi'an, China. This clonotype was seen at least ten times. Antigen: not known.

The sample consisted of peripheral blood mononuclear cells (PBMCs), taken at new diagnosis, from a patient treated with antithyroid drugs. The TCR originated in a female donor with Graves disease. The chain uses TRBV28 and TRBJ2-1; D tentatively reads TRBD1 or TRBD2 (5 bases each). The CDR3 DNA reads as TGTGCCAGCAGTCCTGGAGTGAGGGGAGACAATGAGCAGTTCTTC. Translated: CASSPGVRGDNEQFF.